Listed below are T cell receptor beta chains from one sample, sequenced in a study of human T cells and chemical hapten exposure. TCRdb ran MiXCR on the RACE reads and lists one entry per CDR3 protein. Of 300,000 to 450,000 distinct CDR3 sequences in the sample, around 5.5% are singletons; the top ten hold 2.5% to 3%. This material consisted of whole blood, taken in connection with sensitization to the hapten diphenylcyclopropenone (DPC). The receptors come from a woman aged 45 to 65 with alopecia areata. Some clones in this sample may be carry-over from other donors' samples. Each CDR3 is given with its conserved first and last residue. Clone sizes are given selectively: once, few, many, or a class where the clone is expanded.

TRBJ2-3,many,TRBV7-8,CAGAGPDTDTQYF
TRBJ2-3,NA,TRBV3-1,CASSRREGTDTQYF
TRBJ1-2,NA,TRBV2,CASSEALRDFYGYTF
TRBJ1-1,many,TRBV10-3,CAISESLPGAGISNEAFF
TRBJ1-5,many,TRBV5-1,CASSLAGVDVGNQPQHF
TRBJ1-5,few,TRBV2,CASRAGTGNQPQHF
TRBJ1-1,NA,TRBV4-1,CASSRPSTTGWGTEAFF
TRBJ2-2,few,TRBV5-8,CASSLGPFGDGITGELFF
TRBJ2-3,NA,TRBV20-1,CSAFAPPIAGGSTDTQYF
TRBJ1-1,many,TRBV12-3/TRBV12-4,CASSLGLGEAFF
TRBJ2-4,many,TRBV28,CASGTRGDIQYF
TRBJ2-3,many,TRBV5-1,CASSPIGDTQYF
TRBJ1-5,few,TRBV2,CASSVFGEGQPQHF
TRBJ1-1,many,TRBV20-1,CSARQGANTEAFF
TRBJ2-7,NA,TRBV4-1,CASSLLGAADEQYF
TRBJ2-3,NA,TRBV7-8,CASSLANRGLRDTQYF